The 6 T cell receptor beta chains below come from one sample, sequenced in a study of shared clonotypes between healthy human individuals. Method: immunoSEQ multiplex PCR; TCRdb's copy keeps in-frame clones and lacks some. The data show some 1 million clones, about 74% seen once. The specimen sequenced was memory CD4+ T cells sorted from blood. This sample's subset: CD45RA-negative fraction. The receptors derive from a man younger than 35 in good health.

This chain joins TRBV7-6 and TRBJ2-7, with 7 bases identical to TRBD1. CDR3 length: 13 amino acids. V shed 3 bases, J shed 6 bases, and the junction held 5 bases outside the gene matches. Germline V CDR1 and CDR2: SGHVS, FNYEAQ. The CDR3 coding sequence is TGTGCCAGCAGCTTGGAGACAGGGTTCGAGCAGTACTTC. It encodes CASSLETGFEQYF.

The CDR3 sequence is CASSQDRGSRLPQHF. In nucleotides, the CDR3 is TGCGCCAGCAGCCAAGATAGGGGCAGTAGGTTGCCCCAGCATTTT. The V and J genes are TRBV4-1 and TRBJ1-5, with D possibly matching TRBD1 (5 bases). V gave up 0 bases and J gave up 9 bases, with 15 bases separating them. This CDR3 is built from 15 residues. Germline assignment: CDR1 MGHRA and CDR2 YSYEKL.

The rearrangement uses TRBV28 and TRBJ2-1, with 8 bases identical to TRBD1. The germline CDR1 and CDR2 sequences are MDHEN and SYDVKM. The CDR3 runs to 15 residues. V shed 5 bases, J shed 6 bases, and the junction held 9 bases outside the gene matches. CDR3 sequence: CASSGQGLPSNEQFF. CDR3 in DNA: TGTGCCAGCAGTGGACAGGGTCTCCCTTCCAATGAGCAGTTCTTC.

About this clone: The sample contains more than one DNA sequence encoding this CDR3. The CDR3 loop is CASSPPGANVLTF. CDR3 nucleotide sequence: TGTGCCAGCAGCCCACCTGGGGCCAACGTCCTGACTTTC. The chain has TRBV28 and TRBJ2-6; no firm D call. V gave up 6 bases and J gave up 2 bases, with 5 bases separating them. CDR3 length: 13 residues. Germline V gene lookup returns CDR1 MDHEN and CDR2 SYDVKM.

This clone was observed a single time. The chain combines TRBV28 with TRBJ1-2; D is uncertain. The V and J ends lost 1 base and 8 bases respectively, with 11 bases between them. Germline V gene sequence: CDR1 MDHEN, CDR2 SYDVKM. This CDR3 spans 13 amino acids. CDR3 residues: CASSLFLSRGYTF. The CDR3 DNA reads TGTGCCAGCAGTTTATTCCTATCACGAGGCTACACCTTC.

V gene TRBV2 combines with J gene TRBJ1-2, with D perhaps matching TRBD1 (6 bases). From germline, CDR1 is SNHLY and CDR2 FYNNEI. Between the trimmed V and J ends, which lost 7 bases and 2 bases, there was a span of 14 bases. The CDR3 is made up of 14 amino acids. Here the CDR3 reads CASTPGRGNYGYTF. As DNA, the CDR3 is TGTGCCAGCACCCCGGGGAGGGGGAACTATGGCTACACCTTC.